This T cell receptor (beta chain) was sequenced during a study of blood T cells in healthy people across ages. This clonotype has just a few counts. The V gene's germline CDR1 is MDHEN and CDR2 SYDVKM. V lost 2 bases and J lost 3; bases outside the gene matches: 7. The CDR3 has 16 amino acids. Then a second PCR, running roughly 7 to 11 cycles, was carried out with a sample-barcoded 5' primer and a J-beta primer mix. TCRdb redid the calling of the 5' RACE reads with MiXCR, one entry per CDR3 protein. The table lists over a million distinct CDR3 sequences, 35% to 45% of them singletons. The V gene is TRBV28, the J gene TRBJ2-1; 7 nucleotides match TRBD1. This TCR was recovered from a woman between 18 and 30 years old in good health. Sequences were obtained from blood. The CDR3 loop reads CASSLDRVKVYNEQFF. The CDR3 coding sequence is TGTGCCAGCAGTTTAGACAGGGTGAAGGTCTACAATGAGCAGTTCTTC.